These 12 T cell receptor beta chains came from one sample sequenced in a study of control samples from healthy donors and cancer patients. Here immunoSEQ multiplex PCR was the method, and the copy in TCRdb shows in-frame clones only, minus some. This table holds about 170,000 clones, roughly 89% found once. Specimen: blood. Receptors were obtained from a woman between 25 and 40 years old in good health.

This clone was seen once. The rearrangement joins TRBV7-6 to TRBJ2-3, with a tentative D call TRBD2 (5 bases). CDR3 length: 14 amino acids. CDR1 and CDR2 (germline): SGHVS, FNYEAQ. Trimming took 0 bases from V and 4 from J, leaving 8 bases between them. DNA of the CDR3: TGTGCCAGCAGCTTAGCGGGAGTCCCAGATACGCAGTATTTT. It is translated as CASSLAGVPDTQYF.

The V gene is TRBV19, the J gene TRBJ2-7, with D tentatively TRBD1 (6 bases). The CDR3 has 16 amino acids. From germline, CDR1 is LNHDA and CDR2 SQIVND (reference sequence). V lost 4 bases to trimming and J lost 3 bases, with 19 bases between them. Here the CDR3 reads CASSTTGSVLLYEQYF. CDR3 sequence (DNA): TGTGCCAGTAGTACCACAGGGTCCGTATTACTCTACGAGCAGTACTTC.

This clone was recorded once. The chain carries TRBV6-6 and TRBJ2-1; 11 positions agree with TRBD2. This CDR3 spans 16 amino acids. Germline loops: CDR1 MNHNY, CDR2 SVGAGI (reference sequence). Losses at the gene ends were 0 bases for V and 9 bases for J; bases not matched to a gene: 7. CDR3 loop: CASSYSSSGRAGEQFF. In nucleotides, the CDR3 is TGTGCCAGCAGTTACTCGAGTAGCGGGAGGGCCGGTGAGCAGTTCTTC.

The chain combines TRBV28 with TRBJ2-7; the D gene is possibly TRBD1 (6 bases). Germline assignment: CDR1 MDHEN and CDR2 SYDVKM. The CDR3 consists of 11 residues. The V gene lost 6 bases and the J gene lost 6 bases, with 9 bases spanning the gap. The CDR3 region is CASRSGVEQYF. In DNA, the CDR3 is TGTGCCAGCAGATCAGGGGTCGAGCAGTACTTC.

The rearrangement joins TRBV6-5 to TRBJ1-1; D may be TRBD1 (6 bases). The germline V and J ends were trimmed by 4 bases and 11 bases, with 17 bases remaining between them. The CDR3 totals 13 residues. The germline CDR1 and CDR2 sequences are MNHEY and SVGAGI. In DNA, the CDR3 is TGTGCCAGCAGTTCCCAGAGACAGGACCGGGCTTTCTTT. Protein: CASSSQRQDRAFF.

The rearrangement links TRBV9 to TRBJ1-1; a weak D match, TRBD1 (6 bases). V was pared by 4 bases and J by 5 bases, with 15 bases between. This CDR3 is 14 amino acids long. Germline-derived CDR1 and CDR2 are SGDLS and YYNGEE. CDR3 residues: CASSPVGGQTEAFF. In DNA, the CDR3 is TGTGCCAGCAGCCCCGTTGGGGGGCAGACTGAAGCTTTCTTT.

The chain carries TRBV15 and TRBJ1-3; D call uncertain. The V gene lost 1 base and the J gene lost 7 bases, with 5 bases spanning the gap. In germline, CDR1 is LNHNV, CDR2 YYDKDF (reference sequence). There are 12 residues in the CDR3. The CDR3, as DNA: TGTGCCACCAGCAGAGTTGGGAACACCATATATTTT. Protein: CATSRVGNTIYF.

This clone showed up just a few times. The gene calls are TRBV28 and TRBJ1-2, with TRBD1 as a possible D gene (5 bases). The germline V and J ends were trimmed by 5 bases and 5 bases, with 9 bases remaining between them. Germline V gene sequence: CDR1 MDHEN, CDR2 SYDVKM. CDR3 length equals 12 residues. Here the CDR3 DNA reads TGTGCCAGCAGTCCCGACAGATATGGCTACACCTTC. It codes for CASSPDRYGYTF.

This clone was recorded only once. V and J are TRBV2 and TRBJ1-1; 7 bases match TRBD1. Germline V gene sequence: CDR1 SNHLY, CDR2 FYNNEI. V lost 6 bases and J lost 5; bases outside the gene matches: 3. The CDR3 covers 12 residues. DNA of the CDR3: TGTGCCAGCAGGGGGACAGTAACTGAAGCTTTCTTT. Residues: CASRGTVTEAFF.

The rearrangement links TRBV19 to TRBJ2-7; no definite D call. V lost 6 bases and J lost 0, with 6 bases in between. Germline lookup yields CDR1 LNHDA and CDR2 SQIVND (reference sequence). This CDR3 has 12 residues. CDR3 nucleotide sequence: TGTGCCAGTAGCCCCGACTCCTACGAGCAGTACTTC. It translates to CASSPDSYEQYF.

This rearrangement joins TRBV7-8 to TRBJ1-1; a possible D gene is TRBD1 (5 bases). Trimming left V 4 bases short and J 0 bases short, with 12 bases between. There are 15 residues in the CDR3. The germline V gene encodes CDR1 SGHVS and CDR2 FQNEAQ. The CDR3 sequence: CASSSRQSLNTEAFF. CDR3 nucleotides: TGTGCCAGCAGCTCAAGACAGTCTCTGAACACTGAAGCTTTCTTT.

The V call is TRBV5-1, the J call TRBJ2-1; 9 bases match TRBD1. With V trimmed by 0 bases and J by 9 bases, 4 bases remained unmatched. Germline V gene lookup returns CDR1 SGHRS and CDR2 YFSETQ. The CDR3 consists of 14 residues. The CDR3 region has the DNA TGCGCCAGCAGCTTGGGACAGGGGGGCGGTGAGCAGTTCTTC. It encodes CASSLGQGGGEQFF.